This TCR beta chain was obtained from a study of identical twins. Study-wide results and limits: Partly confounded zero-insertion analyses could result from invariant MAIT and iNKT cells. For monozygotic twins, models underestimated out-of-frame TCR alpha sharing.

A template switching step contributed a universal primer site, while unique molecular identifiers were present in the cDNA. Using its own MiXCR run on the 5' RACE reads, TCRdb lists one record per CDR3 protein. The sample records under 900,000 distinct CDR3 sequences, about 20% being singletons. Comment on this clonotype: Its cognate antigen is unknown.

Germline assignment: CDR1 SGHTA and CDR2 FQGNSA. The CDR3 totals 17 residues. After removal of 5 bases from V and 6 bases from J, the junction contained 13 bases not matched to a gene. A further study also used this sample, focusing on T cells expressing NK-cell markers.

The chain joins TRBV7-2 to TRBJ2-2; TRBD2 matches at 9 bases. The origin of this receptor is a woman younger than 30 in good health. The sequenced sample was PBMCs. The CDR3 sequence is CASSLGLAGIRAGELFF. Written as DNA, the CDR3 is TGTGCCAGCAGCCTCGGGCTAGCGGGAATCAGAGCCGGGGAGCTGTTTTTT. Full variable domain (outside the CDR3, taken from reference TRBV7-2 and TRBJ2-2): GAGVSQSPSNKVTEKGKDVELRCDPISGHTALYWYRQSLGQGLEFLIYFQGNSAPDKSGLPSDRFSAERTGGSVSTLTIQRTQQEDSAVYLCASSLGLAGIRAGELFFGEGSRLTVL.